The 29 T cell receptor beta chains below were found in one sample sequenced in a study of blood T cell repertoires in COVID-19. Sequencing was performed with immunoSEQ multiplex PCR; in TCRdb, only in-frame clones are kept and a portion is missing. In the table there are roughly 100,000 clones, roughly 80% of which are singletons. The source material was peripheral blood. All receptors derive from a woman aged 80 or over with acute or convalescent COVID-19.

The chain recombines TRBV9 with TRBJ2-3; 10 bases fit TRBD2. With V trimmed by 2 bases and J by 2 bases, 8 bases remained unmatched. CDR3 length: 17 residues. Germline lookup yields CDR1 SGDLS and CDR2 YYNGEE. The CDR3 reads CASSVLTSGALTDTQYF. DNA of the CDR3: TGTGCCAGCAGCGTTTTAACTAGCGGGGCCCTCACAGATACGCAGTATTTT.

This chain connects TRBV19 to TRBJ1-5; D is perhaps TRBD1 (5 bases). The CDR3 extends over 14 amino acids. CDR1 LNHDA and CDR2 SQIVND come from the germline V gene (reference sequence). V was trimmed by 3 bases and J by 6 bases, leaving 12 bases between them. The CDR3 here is CASSIKLGRQPQHF. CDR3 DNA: TGTGCCAGTAGTATTAAGTTGGGGCGTCAGCCCCAGCATTTT.

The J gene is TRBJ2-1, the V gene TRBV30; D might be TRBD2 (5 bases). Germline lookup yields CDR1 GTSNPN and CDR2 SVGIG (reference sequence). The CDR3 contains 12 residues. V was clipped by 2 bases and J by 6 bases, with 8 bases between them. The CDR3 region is CAWSPGFNEQFF. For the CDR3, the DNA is TGTGCCTGGAGTCCGGGGTTCAATGAGCAGTTCTTC.

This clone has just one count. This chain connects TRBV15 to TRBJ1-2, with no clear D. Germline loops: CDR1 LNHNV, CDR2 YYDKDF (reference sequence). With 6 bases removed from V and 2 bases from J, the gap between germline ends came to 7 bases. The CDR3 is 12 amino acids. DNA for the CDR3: TGTGCCACCAGGGAACAGAACTATGGCTACACCTTC. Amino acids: CATREQNYGYTF.

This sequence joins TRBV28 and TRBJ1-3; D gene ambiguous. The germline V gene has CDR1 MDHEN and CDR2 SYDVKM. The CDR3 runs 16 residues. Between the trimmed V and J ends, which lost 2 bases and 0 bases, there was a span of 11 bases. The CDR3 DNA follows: TGTGCCAGCAGTTTAGTAGGCAGGCCCTCTGGAAACACCATATATTTT. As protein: CASSLVGRPSGNTIYF.

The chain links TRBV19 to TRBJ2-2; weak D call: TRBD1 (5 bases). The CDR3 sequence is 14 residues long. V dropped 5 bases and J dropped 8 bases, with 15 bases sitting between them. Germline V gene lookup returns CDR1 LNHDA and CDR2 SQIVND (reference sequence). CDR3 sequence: CASSPSLRVGELFF. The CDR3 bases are TGTGCCAGTAGTCCCTCCCTCAGGGTAGGGGAGCTGTTTTTT.

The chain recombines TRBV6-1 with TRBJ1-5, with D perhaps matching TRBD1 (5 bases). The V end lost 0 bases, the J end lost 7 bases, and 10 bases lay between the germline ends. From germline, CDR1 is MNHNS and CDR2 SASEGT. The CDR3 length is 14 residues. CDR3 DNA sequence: TGTGCCAGCAGTGAAGCAATTAACAGGCAGCCCCAGCATTTT. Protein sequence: CASSEAINRQPQHF.

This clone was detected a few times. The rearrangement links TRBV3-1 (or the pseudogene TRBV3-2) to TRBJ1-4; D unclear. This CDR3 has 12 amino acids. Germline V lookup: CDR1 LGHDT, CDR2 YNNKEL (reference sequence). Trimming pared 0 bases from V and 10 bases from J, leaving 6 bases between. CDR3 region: CASSQEPRKLFF. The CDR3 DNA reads TGTGCCAGCAGCCAAGAACCTAGAAAACTGTTTTTT.

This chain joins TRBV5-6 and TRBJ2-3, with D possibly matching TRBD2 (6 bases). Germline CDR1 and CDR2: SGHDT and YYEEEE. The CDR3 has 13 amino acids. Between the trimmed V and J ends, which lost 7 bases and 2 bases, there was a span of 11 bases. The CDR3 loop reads CASWRVATDTQYF. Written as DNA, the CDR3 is TGTGCCAGCTGGAGGGTAGCCACAGATACGCAGTATTTT.

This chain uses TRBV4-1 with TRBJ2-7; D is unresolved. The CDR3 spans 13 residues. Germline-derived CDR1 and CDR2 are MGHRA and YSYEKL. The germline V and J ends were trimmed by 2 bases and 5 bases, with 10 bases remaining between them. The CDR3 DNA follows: TGCGCCAGCAGCCAATCCCGATTAGACGAGCAGTACTTC. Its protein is CASSQSRLDEQYF.

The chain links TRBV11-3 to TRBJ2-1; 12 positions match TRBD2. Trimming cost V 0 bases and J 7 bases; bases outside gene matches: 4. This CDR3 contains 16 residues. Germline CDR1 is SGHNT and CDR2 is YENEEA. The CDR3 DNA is TGTGCCAGCAGCTTAGAAGGGACTAGCGGGTTAAATGAGCAGTTCTTC. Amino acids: CASSLEGTSGLNEQFF.

The CDR3 coding sequence is TGTGCCACCAGTGGGGGGGGGAACACTGAAGCTTTCTTT. It yields the protein CATSGGGNTEAFF. This chain joins TRBV24-1 and TRBJ1-1; D may be TRBD1 (5 bases). The CDR3 totals 13 residues. The V and J ends lost 5 bases and 1 base respectively, with 7 bases between them. Per the germline V gene, CDR1 is KGHDR and CDR2 is SFDVKD.

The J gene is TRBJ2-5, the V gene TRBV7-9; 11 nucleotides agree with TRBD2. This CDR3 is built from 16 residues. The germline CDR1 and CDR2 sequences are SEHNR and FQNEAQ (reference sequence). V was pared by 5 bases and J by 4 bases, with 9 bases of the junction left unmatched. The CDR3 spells CASSVSTSGSGETQYF. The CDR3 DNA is TGTGCCAGCAGCGTCTCCACTAGCGGGAGTGGAGAGACCCAGTACTTC.

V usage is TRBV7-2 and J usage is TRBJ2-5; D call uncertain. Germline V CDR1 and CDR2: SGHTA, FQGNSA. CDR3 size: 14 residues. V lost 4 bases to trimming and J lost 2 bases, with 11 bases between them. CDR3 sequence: CASSSGSHQETQYF. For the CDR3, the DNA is TGTGCCAGCAGCTCAGGATCTCATCAAGAGACCCAGTACTTC.

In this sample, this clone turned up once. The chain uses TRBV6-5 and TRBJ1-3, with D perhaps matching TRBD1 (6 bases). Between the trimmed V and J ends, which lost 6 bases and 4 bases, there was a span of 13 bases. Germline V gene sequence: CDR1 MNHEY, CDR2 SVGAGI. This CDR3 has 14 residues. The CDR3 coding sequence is TGTGCCAGCAGATCGGACAGACTGGGAAACACCATATATTTT. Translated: CASRSDRLGNTIYF.

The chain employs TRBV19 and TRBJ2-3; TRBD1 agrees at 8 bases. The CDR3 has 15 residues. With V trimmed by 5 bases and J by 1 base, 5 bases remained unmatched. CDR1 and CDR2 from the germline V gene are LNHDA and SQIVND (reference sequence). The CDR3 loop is CASSRQGSGTDTQYF. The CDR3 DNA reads TGTGCCAGTAGTCGACAGGGGTCGGGCACAGATACGCAGTATTTT.

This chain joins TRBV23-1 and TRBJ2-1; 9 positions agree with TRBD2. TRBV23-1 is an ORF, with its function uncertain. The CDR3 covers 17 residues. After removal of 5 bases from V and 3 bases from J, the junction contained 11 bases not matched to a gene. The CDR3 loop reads CASSSSMREGGYNEQFF. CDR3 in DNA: TGCGCCAGCAGTAGCTCAATGCGGGAGGGCGGCTACAATGAGCAGTTCTTC.

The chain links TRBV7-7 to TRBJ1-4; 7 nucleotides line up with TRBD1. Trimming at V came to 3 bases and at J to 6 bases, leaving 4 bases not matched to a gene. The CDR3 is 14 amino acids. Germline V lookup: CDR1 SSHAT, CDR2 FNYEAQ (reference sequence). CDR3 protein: CASSLTGRDEKLFF. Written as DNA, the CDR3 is TGTGCCAGCAGCTTGACAGGGCGGGATGAAAAACTGTTTTTT.

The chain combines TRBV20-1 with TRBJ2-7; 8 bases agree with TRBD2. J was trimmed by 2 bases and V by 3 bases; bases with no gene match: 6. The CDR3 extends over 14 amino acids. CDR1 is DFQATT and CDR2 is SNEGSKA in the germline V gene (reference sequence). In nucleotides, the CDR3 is TGCAGTGCTAGTACGGGGGGGGGCCCCTACGAGCAGTACTTC. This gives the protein CSASTGGGPYEQYF.

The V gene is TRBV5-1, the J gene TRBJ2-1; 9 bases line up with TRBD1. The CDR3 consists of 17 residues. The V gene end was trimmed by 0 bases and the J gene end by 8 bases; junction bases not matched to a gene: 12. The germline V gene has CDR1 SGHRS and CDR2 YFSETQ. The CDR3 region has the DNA TGCGCCAGCAGCTTGGATGGAGCCGGGACAGGGAATGATGAGCAGTTCTTC. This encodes CASSLDGAGTGNDEQFF.

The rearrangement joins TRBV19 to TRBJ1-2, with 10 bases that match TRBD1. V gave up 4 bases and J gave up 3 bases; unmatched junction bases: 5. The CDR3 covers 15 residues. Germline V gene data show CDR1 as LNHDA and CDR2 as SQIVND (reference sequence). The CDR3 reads CASSKPGQGYYGYTF. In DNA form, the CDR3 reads TGTGCCAGTAGTAAACCGGGACAGGGGTACTATGGCTACACCTTC.

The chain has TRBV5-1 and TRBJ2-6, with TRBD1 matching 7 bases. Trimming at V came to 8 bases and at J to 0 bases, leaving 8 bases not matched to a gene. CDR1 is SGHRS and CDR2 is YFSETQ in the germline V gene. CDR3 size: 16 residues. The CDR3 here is CASYRDSTSGANVLTF. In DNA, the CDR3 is TGCGCCAGTTACCGGGACAGCACCTCTGGGGCCAACGTCCTGACTTTC.

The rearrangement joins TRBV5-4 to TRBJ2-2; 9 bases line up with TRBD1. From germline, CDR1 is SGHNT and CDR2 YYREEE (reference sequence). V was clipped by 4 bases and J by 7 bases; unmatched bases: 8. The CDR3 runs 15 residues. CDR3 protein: CASSPQQGANGELFF. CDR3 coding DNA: TGTGCCAGCAGCCCGCAACAGGGGGCGAACGGGGAGCTGTTTTTT.

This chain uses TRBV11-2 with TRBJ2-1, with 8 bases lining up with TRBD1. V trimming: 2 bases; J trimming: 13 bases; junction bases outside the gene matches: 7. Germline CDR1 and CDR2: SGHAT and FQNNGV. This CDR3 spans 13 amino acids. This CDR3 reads CASSLLQGAIQFF. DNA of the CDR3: TGTGCCAGCAGCTTACTTCAGGGGGCGATACAGTTCTTC.

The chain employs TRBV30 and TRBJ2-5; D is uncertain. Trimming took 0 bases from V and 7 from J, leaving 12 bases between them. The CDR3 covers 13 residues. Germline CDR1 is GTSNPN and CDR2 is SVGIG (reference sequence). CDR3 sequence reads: CAWSVFSTGTQYF. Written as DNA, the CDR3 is TGTGCCTGGAGTGTATTTAGTACGGGGACCCAGTACTTC. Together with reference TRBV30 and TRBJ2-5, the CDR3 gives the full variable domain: SQTIHQWPATLVQPVGSPLSLECTVEGTSNPNLYWYRQAAGRGLQLLFYSVGIGQISSEVPQNLSASRPQDRQFILSSKKLLLSDSGFYLCAWSVFSTGTQYFGPGTRLLVL.

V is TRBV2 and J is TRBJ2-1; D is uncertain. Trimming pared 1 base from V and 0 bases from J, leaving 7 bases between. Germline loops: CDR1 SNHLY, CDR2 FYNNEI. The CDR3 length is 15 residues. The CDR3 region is CASSEGRFSYNEQFF. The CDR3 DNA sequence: TGTGCCAGCAGTGAAGGGCGGTTCTCCTACAATGAGCAGTTCTTC.

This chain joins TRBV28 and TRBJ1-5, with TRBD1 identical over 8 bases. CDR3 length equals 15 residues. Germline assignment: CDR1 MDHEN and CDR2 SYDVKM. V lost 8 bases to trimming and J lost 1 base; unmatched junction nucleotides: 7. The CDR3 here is CASVQGGKSNQPQHF. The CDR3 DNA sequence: TGTGCCAGCGTACAGGGGGGAAAAAGCAATCAGCCCCAGCATTTT.

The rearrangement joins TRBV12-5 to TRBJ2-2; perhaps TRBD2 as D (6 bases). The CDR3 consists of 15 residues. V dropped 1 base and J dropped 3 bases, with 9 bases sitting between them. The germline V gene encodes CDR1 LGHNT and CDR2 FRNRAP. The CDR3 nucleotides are TGTGCTAGTGGTTTGGGGGACTTTTACACCGGGGAGCTGTTTTTT. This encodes CASGLGDFYTGELFF.

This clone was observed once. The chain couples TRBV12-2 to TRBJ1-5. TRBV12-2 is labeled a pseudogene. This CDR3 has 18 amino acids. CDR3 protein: CASRCAPGAGGINQPQHF. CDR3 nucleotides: TGTGCAAGTCGCTGCGCGCCCGGAGCGGGGGGAATCAATCAGCCCCAGCATTTT.